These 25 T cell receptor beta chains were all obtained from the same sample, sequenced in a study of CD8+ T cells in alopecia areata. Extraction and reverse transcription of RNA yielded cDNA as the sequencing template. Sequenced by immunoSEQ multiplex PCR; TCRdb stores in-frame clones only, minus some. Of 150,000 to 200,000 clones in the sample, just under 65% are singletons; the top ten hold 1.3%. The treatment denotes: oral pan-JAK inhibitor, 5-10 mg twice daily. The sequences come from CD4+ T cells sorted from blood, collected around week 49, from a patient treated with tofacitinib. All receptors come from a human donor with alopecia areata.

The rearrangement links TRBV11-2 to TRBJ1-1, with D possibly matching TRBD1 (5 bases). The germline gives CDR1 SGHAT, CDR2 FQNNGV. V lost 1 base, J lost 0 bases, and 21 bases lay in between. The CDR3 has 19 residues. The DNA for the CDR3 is TGTGCCAGCAGCTTAGGGACTCCCCGGGGCGGGACTATGAACACTGAAGCTTTCTTT. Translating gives CASSLGTPRGGTMNTEAFF. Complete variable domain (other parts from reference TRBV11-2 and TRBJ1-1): EAGVAQSPRYKIIEKRQSVAFWCNPISGHATLYWYQQILGQGPKLLIQFQNNGVVDDSQLPKDRFSAERLKGVDSTLKIQPAKLEDSAVYLCASSLGTPRGGTMNTEAFFGQGTRLTVV.

The CDR3 spells CASSYSKNSNQPQHF. CDR3 DNA: TGTGCCAGCAGTTACTCTAAGAATAGCAATCAGCCCCAGCATTTT. The rearrangement uses TRBV6-5 and TRBJ1-5; D is unclear. CDR3 length: 15 residues. Trimming left V 0 bases short and J 0 bases short, with 6 bases between. The germline CDR1 and CDR2 sequences are MNHEY and SVGAGI.

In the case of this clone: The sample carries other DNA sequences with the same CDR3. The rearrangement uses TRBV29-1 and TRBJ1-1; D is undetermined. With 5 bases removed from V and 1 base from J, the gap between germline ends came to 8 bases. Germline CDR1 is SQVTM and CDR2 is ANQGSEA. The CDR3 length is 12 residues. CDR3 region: CSVRQTNTEAFF. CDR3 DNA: TGCAGCGTTCGGCAGACGAACACTGAAGCTTTCTTT.

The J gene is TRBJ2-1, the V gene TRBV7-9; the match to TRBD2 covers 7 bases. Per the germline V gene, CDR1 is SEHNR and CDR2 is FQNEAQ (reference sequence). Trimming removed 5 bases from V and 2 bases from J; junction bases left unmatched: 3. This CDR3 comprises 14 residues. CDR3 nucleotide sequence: TGTGCCAGCAGCAGAGCGGGGCCCTACAATGAGCAGTTCTTC. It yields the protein CASSRAGPYNEQFF.

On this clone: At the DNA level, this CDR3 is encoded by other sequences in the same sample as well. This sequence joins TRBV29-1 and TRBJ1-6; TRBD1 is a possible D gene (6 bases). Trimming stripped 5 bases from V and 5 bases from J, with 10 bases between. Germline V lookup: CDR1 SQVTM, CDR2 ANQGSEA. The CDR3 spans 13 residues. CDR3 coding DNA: TGCAGCGTTCGGGACACTGATAATTCACCCCTCCACTTT. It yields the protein CSVRDTDNSPLHF.

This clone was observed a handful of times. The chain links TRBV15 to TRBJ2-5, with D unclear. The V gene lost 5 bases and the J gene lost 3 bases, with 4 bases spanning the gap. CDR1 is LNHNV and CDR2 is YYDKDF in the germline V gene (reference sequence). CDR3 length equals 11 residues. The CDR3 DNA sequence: TGTGCCACCAGCTTAAAAGAGACCCAGTACTTC. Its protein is CATSLKETQYF.

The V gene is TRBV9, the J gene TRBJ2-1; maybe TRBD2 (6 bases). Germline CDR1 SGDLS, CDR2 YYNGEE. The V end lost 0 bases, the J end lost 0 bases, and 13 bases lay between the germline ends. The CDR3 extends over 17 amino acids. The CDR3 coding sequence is TGTGCCAGCAGCGTAGGGGACTTACCGAGCTCCTACAATGAGCAGTTCTTC. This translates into CASSVGDLPSSYNEQFF.

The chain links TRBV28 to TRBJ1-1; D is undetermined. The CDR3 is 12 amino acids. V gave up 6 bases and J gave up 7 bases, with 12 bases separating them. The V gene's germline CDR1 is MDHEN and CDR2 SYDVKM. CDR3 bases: TGTGCCAGCAGGCCCCTCGGGTTTGAAGCTTTCTTT. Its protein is CASRPLGFEAFF.

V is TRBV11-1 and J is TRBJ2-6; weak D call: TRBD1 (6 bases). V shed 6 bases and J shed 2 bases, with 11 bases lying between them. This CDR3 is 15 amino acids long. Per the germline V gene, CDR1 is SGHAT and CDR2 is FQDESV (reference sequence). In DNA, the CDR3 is TGTGCCAGCAGGCTACAGGGAACTGGGGCCAACGTCCTGACTTTC. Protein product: CASRLQGTGANVLTF.

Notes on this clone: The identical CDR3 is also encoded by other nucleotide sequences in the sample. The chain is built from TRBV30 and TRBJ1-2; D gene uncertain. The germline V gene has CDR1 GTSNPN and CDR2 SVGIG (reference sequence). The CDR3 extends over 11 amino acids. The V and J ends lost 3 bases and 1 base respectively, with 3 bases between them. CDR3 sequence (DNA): TGTGCCTGGAGCAGTAACTATGGCTACACCTTC. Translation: CAWSSNYGYTF.

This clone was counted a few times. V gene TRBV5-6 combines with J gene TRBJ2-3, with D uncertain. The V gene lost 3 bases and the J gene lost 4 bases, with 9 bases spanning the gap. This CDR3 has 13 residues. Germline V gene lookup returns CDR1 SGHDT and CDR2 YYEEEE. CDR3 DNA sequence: TGTGCCAGCAGCTCTGGTCGGGCAGATACGCAGTATTTT. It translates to CASSSGRADTQYF.

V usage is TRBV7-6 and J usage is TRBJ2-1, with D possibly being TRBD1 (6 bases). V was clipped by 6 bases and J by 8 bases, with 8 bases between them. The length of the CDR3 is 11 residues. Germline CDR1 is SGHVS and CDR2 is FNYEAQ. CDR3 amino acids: CASRGADEQFF. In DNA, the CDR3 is TGTGCCAGCAGGGGGGCGGATGAGCAGTTCTTC.

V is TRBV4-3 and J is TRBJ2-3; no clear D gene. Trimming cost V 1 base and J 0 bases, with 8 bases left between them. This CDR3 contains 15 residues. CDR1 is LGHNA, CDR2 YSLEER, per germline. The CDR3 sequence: CASSQVLGSTDTQYF. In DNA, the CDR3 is TGCGCCAGCAGCCAAGTCTTGGGAAGCACAGATACGCAGTATTTT.

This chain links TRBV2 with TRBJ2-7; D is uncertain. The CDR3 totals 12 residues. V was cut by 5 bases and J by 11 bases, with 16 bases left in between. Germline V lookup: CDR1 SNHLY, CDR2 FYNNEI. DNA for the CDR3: TGTGCCAGCAGTTTCGAGACTGCAAAAAAGTACTTC. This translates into CASSFETAKKYF.

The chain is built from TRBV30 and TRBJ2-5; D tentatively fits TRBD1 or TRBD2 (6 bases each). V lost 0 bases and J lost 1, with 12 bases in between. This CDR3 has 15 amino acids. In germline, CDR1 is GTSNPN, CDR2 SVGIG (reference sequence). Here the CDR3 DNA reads TGTGCCTGGAGTGTACGGGGGCTACCCCAAGAGACCCAGTACTTC. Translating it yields CAWSVRGLPQETQYF.

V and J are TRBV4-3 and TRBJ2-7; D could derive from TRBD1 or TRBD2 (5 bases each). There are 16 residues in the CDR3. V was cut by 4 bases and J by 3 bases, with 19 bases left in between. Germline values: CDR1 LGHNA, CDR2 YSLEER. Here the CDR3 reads CASSRGVAGDVYEQYF. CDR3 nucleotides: TGCGCCAGCAGCCGAGGGGTTGCGGGTGACGTCTACGAGCAGTACTTC.

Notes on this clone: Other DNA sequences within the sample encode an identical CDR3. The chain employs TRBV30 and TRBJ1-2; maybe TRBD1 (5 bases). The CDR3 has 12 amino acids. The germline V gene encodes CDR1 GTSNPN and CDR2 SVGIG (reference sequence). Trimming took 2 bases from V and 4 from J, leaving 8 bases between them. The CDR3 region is CAWSPGGYGYTF. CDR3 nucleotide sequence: TGTGCCTGGAGTCCTGGGGGCTATGGCTACACCTTC.

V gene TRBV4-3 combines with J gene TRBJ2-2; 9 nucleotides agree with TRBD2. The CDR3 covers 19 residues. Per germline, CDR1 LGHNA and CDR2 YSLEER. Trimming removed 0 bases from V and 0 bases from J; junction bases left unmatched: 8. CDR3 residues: CASSQDLDSGGPNTGELFF. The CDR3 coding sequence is TGCGCCAGCAGCCAAGACTTGGATAGCGGGGGCCCGAACACCGGGGAGCTGTTTTTT.

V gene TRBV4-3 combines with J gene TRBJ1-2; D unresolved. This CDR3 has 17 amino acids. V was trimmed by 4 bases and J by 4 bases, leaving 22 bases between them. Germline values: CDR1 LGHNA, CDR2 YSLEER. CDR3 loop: CASSRTLSEGWRYGYTF. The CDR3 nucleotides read TGCGCCAGCAGCCGAACCCTTTCGGAGGGTTGGCGCTATGGCTACACCTTC.

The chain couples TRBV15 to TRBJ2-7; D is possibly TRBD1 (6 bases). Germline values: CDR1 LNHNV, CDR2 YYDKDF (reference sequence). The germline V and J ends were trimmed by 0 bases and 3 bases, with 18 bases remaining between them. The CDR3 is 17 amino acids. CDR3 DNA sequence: TGTGCCACCAGCAGAGAACTAACAGGGTTGGCAGACTACGAGCAGTACTTC. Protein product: CATSRELTGLADYEQYF.

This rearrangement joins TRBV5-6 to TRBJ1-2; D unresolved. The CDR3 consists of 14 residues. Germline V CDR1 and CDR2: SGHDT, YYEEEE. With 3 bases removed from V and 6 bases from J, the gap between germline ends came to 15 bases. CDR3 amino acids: CASSSVGVLDGYTF. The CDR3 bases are TGTGCCAGCAGCTCGGTTGGGGTGCTGGATGGCTACACCTTC. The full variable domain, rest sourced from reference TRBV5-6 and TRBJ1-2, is DAGVTQSPTHLIKTRGQQVTLRCSPKSGHDTVSWYQQALGQGPQFIFQYYEEEERQRGNFPDRFSGHQFPNYSSELNVNALLLGDSALYLCASSSVGVLDGYTFGSGTRLTVV.

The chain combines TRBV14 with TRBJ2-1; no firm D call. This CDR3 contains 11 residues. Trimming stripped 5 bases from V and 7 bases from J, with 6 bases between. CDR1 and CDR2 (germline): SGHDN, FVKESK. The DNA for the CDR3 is TGTGCCAGCAGCGAACAGAATGAGCAGTTCTTC. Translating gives CASSEQNEQFF.

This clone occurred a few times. The CDR3 DNA is TGTGCCAGCAGCTCCGGACAGGGCCCCTACGAGCAGTACTTC. This codes for CASSSGQGPYEQYF. The chain has TRBV7-6 and TRBJ2-7, with TRBD1 identical over 8 bases. V gave up 4 bases and J gave up 2 bases; unmatched junction bases: 4. The CDR3 is 14 amino acids. CDR1 is SGHVS and CDR2 is FNYEAQ in the germline V gene.

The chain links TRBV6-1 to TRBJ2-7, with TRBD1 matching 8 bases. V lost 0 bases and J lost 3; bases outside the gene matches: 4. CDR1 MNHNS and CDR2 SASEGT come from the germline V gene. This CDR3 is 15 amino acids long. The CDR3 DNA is TGTGCCAGCAGTGAAGCCGGGACAGGCCTCTACGAGCAGTACTTC. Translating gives CASSEAGTGLYEQYF.

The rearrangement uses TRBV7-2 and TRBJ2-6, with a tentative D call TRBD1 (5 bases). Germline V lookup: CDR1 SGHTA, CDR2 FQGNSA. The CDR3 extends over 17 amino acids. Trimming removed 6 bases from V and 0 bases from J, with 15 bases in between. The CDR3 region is CASSSGKTFSGANVLTF. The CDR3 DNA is TGTGCCAGCAGTTCAGGGAAAACATTCTCTGGGGCCAACGTCCTGACTTTC.